The 7 T cell receptor beta chains below come from one sample, sequenced in a study of graft-versus-host responses after intestinal transplantation (dated by TCRdb to about 2021). Antigens of these TCRs are unknown. Library creation used the immunoSEQ multiplex PCR assay. TCRdb re-hosts the immuneACCESS table, in-frame sequences only. Its copies lack some clones; in the studies checked, an unresolved V gene accounts for under half of them, and the cause for the rest is not known. The sample data list tens of thousands of clones, and about 95% of these were observed just once. Jointly, the top ten make up approximately 0.2% of the sample. The sample's time point label, in plain terms: cells obtained before transplantation from donor or recipient. The material was unstimulated CD8+ T cells sorted from spleen or lymph node cells, obtained before transplant. These receptors all stem from a human donor who was the organ donor for an intestinal transplant.

The rearrangement links TRBV11-1 to TRBJ2-7; 10 bases are shared with TRBD2. V trimming: 5 bases; J trimming: 4 bases; junction bases outside the gene matches: 8. Per the germline V gene, CDR1 is SGHAT and CDR2 is FQDESV (reference sequence). The CDR3 spans 15 residues. For the CDR3, the DNA is TGTGCCAGCAGCGAGGCCGGGACTAGCGCGTACGAGCAGTACTTC. As protein: CASSEAGTSAYEQYF. Together with reference TRBV11-1 and TRBJ2-7, the CDR3 gives the full variable domain: EAEVAQSPRYKITEKSQAVAFWCDPISGHATLYWYRQILGQGPELLVQFQDESVVDDSQLPKDRFSAERLKGVDSTLKIQPAELGDSAMYLCASSEAGTSAYEQYFGPGTRLTVT.

The chain is built from TRBV11-2 and TRBJ2-1, with TRBD2 matching over 9 bases. CDR3 length: 17 residues. Trimming at V came to 0 bases and at J to 4 bases, leaving 7 bases not matched to a gene. Germline CDR1 is SGHAT and CDR2 is FQNNGV. The CDR3 region has the DNA TGTGCCAGCAGCTTAGAGCTGAGACTAGCGGAGTACAATGAGCAGTTCTTC. Translated: CASSLELRLAEYNEQFF.

The V call is TRBV5-1, the J call TRBJ1-2; possible D gene TRBD1, 5 bases. Trimming removed 4 bases from V and 4 bases from J, with 17 bases in between. Germline CDR1 and CDR2: SGHRS and YFSETQ. The CDR3 runs 15 residues. The CDR3 here is CASSHTAPGGYGYTF. Here the CDR3 DNA reads TGCGCCAGCAGCCATACAGCTCCGGGGGGCTATGGCTACACCTTC.

The V and J genes are TRBV7-3 and TRBJ2-7; the D gene could be TRBD1 or TRBD2 (5 bases each). Germline CDR1 and CDR2: SGHTA and FQGTGA. This CDR3 region has 14 residues. V dropped 4 bases and J dropped 5 bases, with 15 bases sitting between them. CDR3 coding DNA: TGTGCCAGCAGCTCCCGTGGGGGACGACACGAGCAGTACTTC. It is translated as CASSSRGGRHEQYF.

This clone was seen just once. The rearrangement joins TRBV11-2 to TRBJ1-6; D remains unclear. CDR1 is SGHAT and CDR2 is FQNNGV in the germline V gene. CDR3 length: 15 amino acids. Trimming pared 5 bases from V and 4 bases from J, leaving 12 bases between. The CDR3 loop is CASSLVYPYNSPLHF. The CDR3 coding sequence is TGTGCCAGCAGCCTCGTCTATCCTTATAATTCACCCCTCCACTTT.

The V gene is TRBV27, the J gene TRBJ1-1; 12 nucleotides align to TRBD1. The junction had 8 bases not matched to a gene; V was cut back by 5 bases and J by 1 base. The length of the CDR3 is 17 residues. The germline V gene has CDR1 MNHEY and CDR2 SMNVEV (reference sequence). The CDR3 DNA sequence: TGTGCCAGCAGTCTAACCGGGACAGGGGGCTCGAACACTGAAGCTTTCTTT. Translation gives CASSLTGTGGSNTEAFF.

The genes are TRBV2 and TRBJ2-7, with D hard to call. CDR3 length: 13 residues. CDR1 is SNHLY, CDR2 FYNNEI, per germline. Trimming cost V 4 bases and J 1 base, with 8 bases left between them. The CDR3 protein is CASSVTGSYEQYF. The CDR3 DNA reads as TGTGCCAGCAGTGTTACCGGGTCCTACGAGCAGTACTTC.